The present T cell receptor (beta chain) was sequenced within a study of T-cell memory formation after mild COVID-19. Trimming took 6 bases from V and 2 from J, leaving 12 bases between them. Per germline, CDR1 MNHEY and CDR2 SVGAGI. The length of the CDR3 is 14 residues. Note on this clonotype: What it recognizes is unknown.

Study-wide results and caveats: Some clones that responded were present in memory (sampled pre-infection), which suggests cross-reactive memory joined. The study found contracting CD4+ clones mainly in CM and EM and contracting CD8+ clones in EMRA. Day 15 to 85 contracting clones showed balanced CD4/CD8; later expanders leaned CD4+.

TCRdb processed the 5' RACE reads anew with MiXCR; each CDR3 protein has one entry. This repertoire shows around 400,000 distinct CDR3 sequences, roughly 26% found once; its top ten account for around 9%. This rearrangement joins TRBV6-5 to TRBJ2-3, with D perhaps matching TRBD2 (5 bases). The specimen was PBMCs or a T cell subset sorted from them (not recorded which). The sequence came from an adult woman who had mild COVID-19 (a few samples of this study predate the infection). Cell type and time point are not known. This chain's CDR3 is CASRIERYTDTQYF. CDR3 coding DNA: TGTGCCAGCAGGATAGAGCGGTACACAGATACGCAGTATTTT.